This section outlines one T cell receptor (beta chain) sequence together with its context. The antigen remains unidentified. Data came from immunoSEQ multiplex PCR; TCRdb stores just in-frame clones and leaves some out. The table includes approximately 1,000,000 clones, about 80% detected once. This record belongs to a study of shared clonotypes between healthy human individuals. Overall study results and limits: An effect of sequencing depth on clonotype sharing among donors was expected.

The junction had 14 bases not matched to a gene; V was cut back by 10 bases and J by 7 bases. Germline lookup yields CDR1 MNHEY and CDR2 SMNVEV (reference sequence). This CDR3 contains 15 residues. This clonotype was obtained from a man between 18 and 35 years old in good health. Some clones in this sample may be carry-over from other donors' samples. The V call is TRBV27, the J call TRBJ2-1, with 9 bases fitting TRBD2. The sequenced material came from memory CD4+ T cells from PBMCs. As for subset: CD45RA-negative fraction. CDR3 residues: CATIMGGGRVNEQFF. The DNA of the CDR3 is TGTGCCACGATCATGGGGGGCGGGAGGGTTAATGAGCAGTTCTTC.